One sample yielded the 21 T cell receptor beta chains listed below, sequenced in a study of glioma-infiltrating T cells after dendritic cell vaccination. The assay was immunoSEQ multiplex PCR, and TCRdb's table has in-frame clones only and misses some. Altogether under 100,000 clones are present, approximately 87% being singletons, with the ten largest covering around 2.9%. This material consisted of blood, taken before dendritic cell vaccination. These receptors were obtained from a human donor with glioblastoma.

This rearrangement joins TRBV5-1 to TRBJ1-1; D call uncertain. There are 15 residues in the CDR3. CDR1 and CDR2 from the germline V gene are SGHRS and YFSETQ. Trimming cost V 0 bases and J 4 bases, with 13 bases left between them. The CDR3 DNA is TGCGCCAGCAGCTTGGCCCTATCTGCGGGCACTGAAGCTTTCTTT. Translated: CASSLALSAGTEAFF.

V is TRBV7-3 and J is TRBJ1-1; TRBD1 is a possible D gene (6 bases). This CDR3 is 14 amino acids long. The germline CDR1 and CDR2 sequences are SGHTA and FQGTGA. With 5 bases removed from V and 3 bases from J, the gap between germline ends came to 13 bases. The CDR3: CASSATPGDTEAFF. CDR3 DNA sequence: TGTGCCAGCAGCGCGACCCCAGGGGACACTGAAGCTTTCTTT.

J is TRBJ2-2 and V is TRBV19; 13 bases map to TRBD2. The CDR3 has 17 amino acids. Germline loops: CDR1 LNHDA, CDR2 SQIVND (reference sequence). V was pared by 5 bases and J by 7 bases, with 10 bases of the junction left unmatched. CDR3 loop: CASSLGLAGVQDGELFF. CDR3 DNA: TGTGCCAGTAGTCTCGGACTAGCGGGAGTGCAAGACGGGGAGCTGTTTTTT.

The V call is TRBV7-2, the J call TRBJ2-7; a weak D match, TRBD1 (6 bases). CDR1 is SGHTA, CDR2 FQGNSA, per germline. V lost 5 bases, J lost 4 bases, and 12 bases lay in between. This CDR3 has 13 residues. Here the CDR3 reads CASSPRTGYEQYF. The CDR3, as DNA: TGTGCCAGCAGCCCCCGAACAGGGTACGAGCAGTACTTC.

This clone was seen a few times. J is TRBJ2-1 and V is TRBV15, with 7 bases matching TRBD1. Germline loops: CDR1 LNHNV, CDR2 YYDKDF (reference sequence). V was pared by 8 bases and J by 4 bases, with 5 bases of the junction left unmatched. CDR3 length: 13 amino acids. The CDR3 is CATSGQIYNEQFF. The CDR3 nucleotides are TGTGCCACCTCGGGACAGATTTACAATGAGCAGTTCTTC.

The rearrangement links TRBV4-3 to TRBJ1-6; D gene uncertain. The CDR3 has 16 residues. Looked up from germline, CDR1 is LGHNA and CDR2 is YSLEER. Trimming pared 0 bases from V and 11 bases from J, leaving 17 bases between. CDR3 in amino acids: CASSQEGNLGVAPLHF. The CDR3 DNA sequence: TGCGCCAGCAGCCAAGAAGGCAATCTGGGCGTAGCACCCCTCCACTTT.

V usage is TRBV5-1 and J usage is TRBJ2-5; 10 bases are a match to TRBD2. Germline V gives CDR1 SGHRS, CDR2 YFSETQ. The CDR3 extends over 15 amino acids. Trimming removed 4 bases from V and 0 bases from J; junction bases left unmatched: 3. CDR3 DNA sequence: TGCGCCAGCAGCCAACTAGCGGGGTACCAAGAGACCCAGTACTTC. Its protein is CASSQLAGYQETQYF.

This rearrangement joins TRBV2 to TRBJ1-1; D remains unclear. V shed 8 bases and J shed 5 bases, with 15 bases lying between them. Germline V gene lookup returns CDR1 SNHLY and CDR2 FYNNEI. The length of the CDR3 is 13 residues. CDR3 sequence (DNA): TGTGCCAGCCTTAGGGCGGAGGAGACTGAAGCTTTCTTT. It codes for CASLRAEETEAFF.

The gene calls are TRBV25-1 and TRBJ2-3; 7 bases match TRBD1. The V segment lost 4 bases and the J segment 8 bases; nucleotides outside the gene matches: 3. From germline, CDR1 is MGHDK and CDR2 SYGVNS. The CDR3 totals 12 residues. The DNA of the CDR3 is TGTGCCAGCAGTGCAACAGGGGCTACGCAGTATTTT. This gives the protein CASSATGATQYF. Combining the CDR3 with reference TRBV25-1 and TRBJ2-3 gives the whole variable domain EADIYQTPRYLVIGTGKKITLECSQTMGHDKMYWYQQDPGMELHLIHYSYGVNSTEKGDLSSESTVSRIRTEHFPLTLESARPSHTSQYLCASSATGATQYFGPGTRLTVL.

This rearrangement joins TRBV13 to TRBJ2-1; TRBD1 might be the D (6 bases). CDR1 and CDR2 from the germline V gene are PRHDT and FYEKMQ (reference sequence). This CDR3 has 14 residues. V was shortened by 0 bases and J by 9 bases, with 12 bases between the two germline ends. CDR3 loop: CASSLGVGALEQFF. The CDR3 DNA is TGTGCCAGCAGCTTAGGGGTGGGGGCGCTTGAGCAGTTCTTC.

This chain joins TRBV5-4 and TRBJ2-3; 7 positions agree with TRBD1. The CDR3 has 13 residues. Germline assignment: CDR1 SGHNT and CDR2 YYREEE (reference sequence). With V trimmed by 3 bases and J by 7 bases, 5 bases remained unmatched. CDR3 DNA: TGTGCCAGCAGCTCACTGGGACAGCATACGCAGTATTTT. It encodes CASSSLGQHTQYF.

The rearrangement joins TRBV29-1 to TRBJ2-7; a possible D gene is TRBD1 (6 bases). From germline, CDR1 is SQVTM and CDR2 ANQGSEA. This CDR3 is 14 amino acids long. The V gene lost 3 bases and the J gene lost 0 bases, with 12 bases spanning the gap. CDR3 coding DNA: TGCAGCGTTGAGGGACACAATAGCTCCTACGAGCAGTACTTC. Translating it yields CSVEGHNSSYEQYF.

The sample holds one count of this clone. The rearrangement links TRBV7-2 to TRBJ2-7; maybe TRBD2 (5 bases). The CDR3 runs to 12 residues. Deletions cut 2 bases from V and 3 bases from J, with 5 bases between. Germline V gene data show CDR1 as SGHTA and CDR2 as FQGNSA. For the CDR3, the DNA is TGTGCCAGCAGCTTAAGCGGCTACGAGCAGTACTTC. It is translated as CASSLSGYEQYF.

The table lists this clone with a count of one. This sequence joins TRBV7-9 and TRBJ2-5; a weak D match, TRBD1 (5 bases). The CDR3 loop spans 12 amino acids. Per the germline V gene, CDR1 is SEHNR and CDR2 is FQNEAQ (reference sequence). Trimming stripped 8 bases from V and 5 bases from J, with 12 bases between. The CDR3 DNA reads TGTGCCAGCGTCGACCCAGGGGAGACCCAGTACTTC. It codes for CASVDPGETQYF.

The J gene is TRBJ2-3, the V gene TRBV6-1, with 12 bases aligning to TRBD2. J gave up 6 bases and V 1 base, and 5 bases lay outside the gene matches. Germline V gene data show CDR1 as MNHNS and CDR2 as SASEGT. The CDR3 consists of 16 residues. Here the CDR3 DNA reads TGTGCCAGCAGTGAAGGACTAGCGGGGGCGGTTGATACGCAGTATTTT. Amino acids: CASSEGLAGAVDTQYF.

The chain combines TRBV6-6 with TRBJ2-7, with D uncertain. The V and J ends lost 8 bases and 1 base respectively, with 6 bases between them. Per germline, CDR1 MNHNY and CDR2 SVGAGI (reference sequence). CDR3 length equals 11 residues. The CDR3 region has the DNA TGTGCCAGCTCCTTTTCCTACGAGCAGTACTTC. Amino acids: CASSFSYEQYF.

This chain links TRBV7-2 with TRBJ2-2; D is unresolved. The CDR3 has 16 amino acids. Trimming stripped 2 bases from V and 0 bases from J, with 10 bases between. Germline V gives CDR1 SGHTA, CDR2 FQGNSA. This CDR3 reads CASSLQAASNTGELFF. CDR3 DNA: TGTGCCAGCAGCTTACAAGCAGCGTCGAACACCGGGGAGCTGTTTTTT.

This clone was seen only once. The CDR3 DNA reads as TGTGCCAGCAGCTTAGAGGGGGGGAAGCTTGGTGGCTACACCTTC. It is translated as CASSLEGGKLGGYTF. V is TRBV11-2 and J is TRBJ1-2; perhaps TRBD1 as D (5 bases). Deletions cut 0 bases from V and 7 bases from J, with 15 bases between. Per the germline V gene, CDR1 is SGHAT and CDR2 is FQNNGV. The CDR3 sequence is 15 residues long.

The V call is TRBV6-5, the J call TRBJ1-2, with TRBD1 identical over 7 bases. Germline V gives CDR1 MNHEY, CDR2 SVGAGI. Losses at the gene ends were 7 bases for V and 1 base for J; bases not matched to a gene: 9. The length of the CDR3 is 15 residues. The CDR3 region is CASIEWAGGNYGYTF. CDR3 in DNA: TGTGCCAGCATCGAGTGGGCAGGGGGTAACTATGGCTACACCTTC.

J is TRBJ2-1 and V is TRBV6-4, with a possible D match to TRBD2 (6 bases). The CDR3 consists of 14 residues. V gave up 5 bases and J gave up 8 bases, with 16 bases separating them. Germline-derived CDR1 and CDR2 are MRHNA and SNTAGT. Written as DNA, the CDR3 is TGTGCCAGCAGTAGGGACTCGCTTATGCATGAGCAGTTCTTC. This sequence encodes CASSRDSLMHEQFF.

The chain recombines TRBV11-2 with TRBJ2-1, with 7 bases fitting TRBD1. Germline V gene sequence: CDR1 SGHAT, CDR2 FQNNGV. The CDR3 contains 17 residues. Losses at the gene ends were 1 base for V and 0 bases for J; bases not matched to a gene: 6. CDR3 protein: CASSLVPGQLSYNEQFF. CDR3 bases: TGTGCCAGCAGCTTAGTCCCGGGACAGCTCTCCTACAATGAGCAGTTCTTC.